Listed here are 8 T cell receptor beta chains from one sample, sequenced in a study of early T cells in non-severe SARS-CoV-2 infection (dated by TCRdb to 2020 to 2023). Library generation was performed with 5' RACE. The sequencer was a NextSeq 500. TCRdb ran its own pipeline on the public reads, namely fastp trimming at Q25 and MiXCR clone calling, and kept in-frame beta chains. For every CDR3 protein sequence, its rows merge into one entry that carries the most common genes and DNA. Present in this sample are about 77,000 distinct CDR3 sequences, about 16% of which were seen just once. In total, the top ten clones hold approximately 2.9% of the sample. Input material: whole blood. These receptors all come from an adult who was a healthcare worker with PCR-confirmed SARS-CoV-2 infection or an uninfected control (not recorded which).

This clonotype was counted between two and nine times. The chain links TRBV5-1 to TRBJ1-2; TRBD1 agrees at 12 bases. V dropped 4 bases and J dropped 6; count of bases not matched to a gene: 10. Germline-derived CDR1 and CDR2 are SGHRS and YFSETQ. The CDR3 consists of 16 residues. The CDR3 DNA reads TGCGCCAGCAGCAGTCTACCGGGACAGGGGGCTAATGGCTACACCTTC. Protein sequence: CASSSLPGQGANGYTF.

This clonotype has ten or more counts. The J gene is TRBJ1-1, the V gene TRBV7-3; 10 bases match TRBD1. CDR1 SGHTA and CDR2 FQGTGA come from the germline V gene. V lost 5 bases and J lost 1; bases outside the gene matches: 4. The CDR3 length is 15 residues. The CDR3 nucleotides are TGTGCCAGCAGCCCCCGACAGGGGGCGAACACTGAAGCTTTCTTT. It is translated as CASSPRQGANTEAFF.

There are a few counts of this clonotype. V and J are TRBV19 and TRBJ2-1, with TRBD2 matching over 9 bases. With V trimmed by 1 base and J by 16 bases, 11 bases remained unmatched. Germline CDR1 reads LNHDA; CDR2 reads SQIVND (reference sequence). This CDR3 is built from 14 residues. CDR3 loop: CASSIGHSGTSPFF. The CDR3 nucleotides are TGTGCCAGTAGTATAGGCCACTCCGGGACTAGCCCATTCTTC.

This clonotype showed up just a few times. The chain couples TRBV7-2 to TRBJ2-2, with 9 positions matching TRBD2. CDR1 SGHTA and CDR2 FQGNSA come from the germline V gene. V gave up 5 bases and J gave up 6 bases; unmatched junction bases: 16. There are 18 residues in the CDR3. The CDR3 coding sequence is TGTGCCAGCAGCAAAGGACCGGGACTAGCAGTAATGGCCGGGGAGCTGTTTTTT. Protein: CASSKGPGLAVMAGELFF.

This sequence joins TRBV10-1 and TRBJ1-6; 11 bases map to TRBD1. Germline values: CDR1 WNHNN, CDR2 SYGVQD (reference sequence). CDR3 length equals 14 residues. V was pared by 6 bases and J by 10 bases, with 5 bases of the junction left unmatched. CDR3 in amino acids: CASSAGTGGSPLHF. CDR3 nucleotides: TGCGCCAGCAGCGCAGGGACAGGGGGATCACCCCTCCACTTT.

The rearrangement links TRBV30 to TRBJ2-7; TRBD2 agrees at 7 bases. Germline values: CDR1 GTSNPN, CDR2 SVGIG (reference sequence). Unmatched junction bases numbered 5, after V lost 0 bases and J lost 3 bases. The CDR3 spans 14 residues. The CDR3 DNA reads as TGTGCCTGGAGTGTACTCGGCGGGAGCTACGAGCAGTACTTC. Translation: CAWSVLGGSYEQYF.

This clonotype came up a few times. V gene TRBV11-2 combines with J gene TRBJ2-2; the D gene is possibly TRBD2 (5 bases). The CDR3 is made up of 14 amino acids. CDR1 and CDR2 from the germline V gene are SGHAT and FQNNGV. V dropped 1 base and J dropped 4 bases, with 7 bases sitting between them. The CDR3 is CASSLGEGTGELFF. The CDR3 nucleotides are TGTGCCAGCAGCTTAGGAGAGGGCACCGGGGAGCTGTTTTTT.

This sequence joins TRBV28 and TRBJ1-1; D is ambiguous. Germline V gives CDR1 MDHEN, CDR2 SYDVKM. Trimming took off 6 bases at V and 8 bases at J, with 22 bases between the two ends. The CDR3 sequence is 15 residues long. DNA of the CDR3: TGTGCCAGCAGCCTCAATGTGGTCATTTCAGCGGAAGCTTTCTTT. It yields the protein CASSLNVVISAEAFF.